This T cell receptor (beta chain) was recovered during a study of blood T cell repertoires in COVID-19 (dated by TCRdb to the early 2020s). The study in broad terms: Collaborator samples came from the United States, Italy and Spain and covered acute and convalescent phases of COVID-19. The material from the prospective study consisted of cDNA or gDNA derived from T cells, B-cell-depleted T cells, or PBMCs. The dataset comprised deeply sampled blood TCRbeta repertoires from subjects exposed to, actively infected with, or recovered from COVID-19. The repertoires were made available in a free public database intended to serve as a resource for research on the immune response to SARS-CoV-2. The samples were drawn from two sources: the first 160 participants of the ongoing ImmuneRACE study, and approximately 1,300 subjects contributed by 6 global collaborators. Sample metadata almost always included a de-identified subject ID, COVID-19 status, age in years and sex. HLA class I and class II types, where available, came from metadata supplied by the sample provider rather than from assay-based typing.

Each collaborating institution followed its own protocols to collect whole blood in K2EDTA tubes. For TCRbeta analysis, collaborators shipped samples in one of three forms: frozen whole blood, isolated PBMCs, or DNA extracted from either of those sample types. TCRbeta CDR3 regions were amplified from genomic DNA using the immunoSEQ Assay, a bias-controlled multiplex PCR. The authors processed their data as follows. Within the assay, amplification of reference gene primers was used to estimate how many nucleated cells each sample contained. To quantify the absolute abundance of each unique TCRbeta CDR3 rearrangement, sequence reads were collapsed and filtered. Productive Simpson clonality was computed per sample as the square root of Simpson's diversity index over productive rearrangements. TCRdb stores this immuneACCESS table with in-frame sequences only. Part of the clones is absent; in the studies checked, under half of the shortfall reflects unresolved V genes, and no reason is known for the rest. V and J calls and clone size are given by that table; D and trimming were obtained from the DNA. For this sample there are some 76,000 clones; about nine tenths appear just once. Together, the top ten hold about a sixth of the sample.

Compared with germline, V lacks 3 bases and J lacks 2 bases; bases without a gene match: 2. Taken from cysteine to phenylalanine, the CDR3 has 15 residues. The only DNA kept is the CDR3, 45 bases in frame from the first base. CDR1 MNHEY and CDR2 SMNVEV are derived from the germline V gene (reference sequence). A remark on this clone: Its cognate antigen has yet to be identified. Base quality data are lacking; no much larger clone is found one base away.

The paper as a whole reports these results and caveats: Clinical and demographic metadata were provided uncurated, with the amount varying by source and participant.

Sequencing was carried out using peripheral blood. The V and J segments used are TRBV27 and TRBJ2-2; 8 junctional bases match TRBD1. This receptor was identified in an older man in a cohort sampled during active COVID-19. The DNA sequence is given as TGTGCCAGCAGTTTGGACAGGGTAAACACCGGGGAGCTGTTTTTT. Its coded protein is CASSLDRVNTGELFF.